The 29 T cell receptor beta chains listed next were all sequenced from one sample in a study of CD8+CD57+ T cells in acquired aplastic anemia (dated by TCRdb to 2017 to 2018). Flow cytometry had shown CD8+CD57+ cell expansion in the patients selected for sequencing. The instrument was an Illumina HiSeq 2000. Genomic DNA served as template for TCR beta VDJ combination and CDR3 sequence profiling. TCRdb trimmed public reads at Q25 via fastp, called clones via MiXCR and kept in-frame beta chains. Entries are consolidated by CDR3 protein sequence, retaining the most common genes and DNA. The sample table lists about 160,000 distinct CDR3 sequences, less than 60% of them with a count of one. The ten largest clonotypes hold approximately 3% of the sample. The sample taken for sequencing was sorted CD4+, CD8+, or CD8+CD57+ T cells (not recorded which) from PBMCs. Receptors were obtained from a human donor with aplastic anemia.

The chain has TRBV29-1 and TRBJ1-5, with 11 bases aligning to TRBD1. Germline V gene sequence: CDR1 SQVTM, CDR2 ANQGSEA. The CDR3 sequence is 14 residues long. V was pared by 2 bases and J by 10 bases, with 7 bases of the junction left unmatched. This chain's CDR3 is CSVEPGQGEGPQHF. The CDR3 nucleotides read TGCAGCGTTGAACCGGGACAGGGGGAGGGACCCCAGCATTTT.

Many counts were recorded for this clonotype. CDR3 region: CASSGAGGGNTIYF. The CDR3 nucleotides are TGTGCCAGCAGTGGGGCAGGGGGTGGAAACACCATATATTTT. The chain links TRBV6-1 to TRBJ1-3; 7 nucleotides match TRBD1. The CDR3 has 14 residues. Germline V gene lookup returns CDR1 MNHNS and CDR2 SASEGT. Trimming cost V 4 bases and J 3 bases; bases outside gene matches: 3.

J is TRBJ2-4 and V is TRBV5-4, with D possibly called TRBD1 or TRBD2 (5 bases each). The CDR3 runs to 12 residues. CDR1 and CDR2 from the germline V gene are SGHNT and YYREEE (reference sequence). The V gene lost 3 bases and the J gene lost 9 bases, with 10 bases spanning the gap. The CDR3, as DNA: TGTGCCAGCAGCTGGGACGGAGGCATTCAGTACTTC. Protein: CASSWDGGIQYF.

This clonotype was detected a few times. The chain couples TRBV10-2 to TRBJ1-1; D not certain. The length of the CDR3 is 12 residues. Germline V CDR1 and CDR2: WSHSY, SAAADI. V was cut by 6 bases and J by 1 base, with 6 bases left in between. The CDR3 spells CASRQTNTEAFF. Written as DNA, the CDR3 is TGCGCCAGCAGACAGACGAACACTGAAGCTTTCTTT.

This clonotype was observed once. V is TRBV20-1 and J is TRBJ1-1; 7 bases are shared with TRBD1. Germline CDR1 and CDR2: DFQATT and SNEGSKA (reference sequence). The CDR3 totals 15 residues. V shed 1 base, J shed 1 base, and the junction held 6 bases outside the gene matches. This CDR3 reads CSARALQGGNTEAFF. CDR3 DNA sequence: TGCAGTGCTAGAGCACTTCAGGGGGGGAACACTGAAGCTTTCTTT.

With respect to this clonotype: At one end the junction does not follow the germline gene, possibly because of a read error. V gene TRBV10-3 combines with J gene TRBJ2-5, with no clear D. In germline, CDR1 is ENHRY, CDR2 SYGVKD. CDR3 length: 14 amino acids. CDR3 residues: CAISDDQYQGTQYF. In DNA form, the CDR3 reads TGTGCCATCAGCGATGACCAGTACCAAGGGACCCAGTACTTC.

The gene calls are TRBV29-1 and TRBJ2-3; D is ambiguous. Trimming shortened V by 0 bases and J by 0 bases, and 7 bases separated the two germline ends. Germline V gene data show CDR1 as SQVTM and CDR2 as ANQGSEA. The CDR3 loop spans 14 amino acids. CDR3 DNA: TGCAGCGTTGAAGACTTGGGAAGCACAGATACGCAGTATTTT. As protein: CSVEDLGSTDTQYF.

This clonotype was seen ten or more times. This chain uses TRBV5-4 with TRBJ2-1; 10 bases line up with TRBD2. This CDR3 region has 15 residues. Germline CDR1 and CDR2: SGHNT and YYREEE (reference sequence). J was trimmed by 8 bases and V by 0 bases; bases with no gene match: 5. CDR3 in amino acids: CASSLASGSRDEQFF. CDR3 in DNA: TGTGCCAGCAGCTTGGCTAGCGGGAGTAGGGATGAGCAGTTCTTC.

A remark on this clonotype: One base away lies a much larger clone, so this may be a sequencing read error. V usage is TRBV19 and J usage is TRBJ2-1; 10 bases are a match to TRBD2. CDR1 LNHDA and CDR2 SQIVND come from the germline V gene (reference sequence). The CDR3 contains 16 residues. The CDR3 DNA follows: TGTGCCAGTAGTATAGGGGGGACTAGCGCCATGGGTGAGCGGTTCTTC. This encodes CASSIGGTSAMGERFF.

The chain recombines TRBV25-1 with TRBJ1-6, with D maybe TRBD1 (5 bases). Germline V CDR1 and CDR2: MGHDK, SYGVNS. The CDR3 extends over 15 amino acids. The ends were cut back, 2 bases at V and 6 bases at J, with 11 bases in the middle. CDR3 loop: CASSEGTDFNSPLHF. The CDR3 DNA follows: TGTGCCAGCAGTGAAGGGACGGATTTTAATTCACCCCTCCACTTT. The full variable domain, with the rest looked up from reference TRBV25-1 and TRBJ1-6, is EADIYQTPRYLVIGTGKKITLECSQTMGHDKMYWYQQDPGMELHLIHYSYGVNSTEKGDLSSESTVSRIRTEHFPLTLESARPSHTSQYLCASSEGTDFNSPLHFGNGTRLTVT.

V is TRBV7-9 and J is TRBJ1-4; D gene unclear. CDR3 length: 12 amino acids. Trimming shortened V by 4 bases and J by 8 bases, and 8 bases separated the two germline ends. The germline V gene encodes CDR1 SEHNR and CDR2 FQNEAQ (reference sequence). The CDR3 DNA is TGTGCCAGCAGCTCTCGGGAGGAAAAACTGTTTTTT. It is translated as CASSSREEKLFF.

There are many counts of this clonotype. J is TRBJ2-1 and V is TRBV27; D is possibly TRBD1 or TRBD2 (6 bases each). The CDR3 is 18 residues long. Trimming removed 2 bases from V and 2 bases from J, with 19 bases in between. The V gene's germline CDR1 is MNHEY and CDR2 SMNVEV (reference sequence). For the CDR3, the DNA is TGTGCCAGCAGTTTAGGGTTAGGGGGAGGTAGCCCCTACAATGAGCAGTTCTTC. Encoded protein: CASSLGLGGGSPYNEQFF.

This clonotype has only a few counts. The CDR3 loop is CSVEVGTDTQYF. The CDR3 DNA is TGCAGCGTTGAGGTGGGCACAGATACGCAGTATTTT. The chain couples TRBV29-1 to TRBJ2-3; D is undetermined. The V end was cut by 3 bases, the J end by 1 base, with 5 bases between. This CDR3 is 12 amino acids long. Germline lookup yields CDR1 SQVTM and CDR2 ANQGSEA.

This clonotype has a count of ten or more. This sequence joins TRBV7-9 and TRBJ2-7, with D tentatively TRBD1 (5 bases). There are 14 residues in the CDR3. Germline V gene data show CDR1 as SEHNR and CDR2 as FQNEAQ (reference sequence). Trimming left V 2 bases short and J 3 bases short, with 11 bases between. This chain's CDR3 is CASSLSRGHYEQYF. CDR3 nucleotide sequence: TGTGCCAGCAGCTTATCCCGCGGACACTACGAGCAGTACTTC. Variable domain in full (rest from reference TRBV7-9 and TRBJ2-7): DTGVSQNPRHKITKRGQNVTFRCDPISEHNRLYWYRQTLGQGPEFLTYFQNEAQLEKSRLLSDRFSAERPKGSFSTLEIQRTEQGDSAMYLCASSLSRGHYEQYFGPGTRLTVT.

This clonotype appeared once. A much larger clone differs by one base, so this may be a read error. The chain employs TRBV6-2 or TRBV6-3 and TRBJ2-5; 7 nucleotides line up with TRBD2. CDR1 MNHEY and CDR2 SVGEGT come from the germline V gene. V gave up 8 bases and J gave up 4 bases; unmatched junction bases: 10. The CDR3 covers 14 residues. CDR3 in DNA: TGTGCCAGCCAGCGAGGCGGGAGTTTAGAGACCCAGTACTTC. Its translation: CASQRGGSLETQYF.

The chain uses TRBV2 and TRBJ1-5; 10 positions agree with TRBD1. Unmatched junction bases numbered 7, after V lost 8 bases and J lost 3 bases. Germline lookup yields CDR1 SNHLY and CDR2 FYNNEI. The CDR3 has 15 amino acids. The CDR3 region has the DNA TGTGCCAGCTTGGGGGACAGGGGCTCCAATCAGCCCCAGCATTTT. It encodes CASLGDRGSNQPQHF. Based on the CDR3 plus reference TRBV2 and TRBJ1-5, the full variable domain is EPEVTQTPSHQVTQMGQEVILRCVPISNHLYFYWYRQILGQKVEFLVSFYNNEISEKSEIFDDQFSVERPDGSNFTLKIRSTKLEDSAMYFCASLGDRGSNQPQHFGDGTRLSIL.

This clonotype was counted at least ten times. The genes are TRBV5-4 and TRBJ1-2; D is possibly TRBD1 (5 bases). Germline loops: CDR1 SGHNT, CDR2 YYREEE (reference sequence). The CDR3 loop spans 12 amino acids. Trimming removed 7 bases at V and 1 base at J, with 8 bases between. Written as DNA, the CDR3 is TGTGCCAGCTCCGACAGTAACTATGGCTACACCTTC. It translates to CASSDSNYGYTF.

The table lists this clonotype with a few counts. This chain uses TRBV5-5 with TRBJ1-3; D may be TRBD1 (5 bases). Between the trimmed V and J ends, which lost 0 bases and 1 base, there was a span of 11 bases. Germline CDR1 SGHKS, CDR2 YYEKEE (reference sequence). There are 16 residues in the CDR3. The DNA of the CDR3 is TGTGCCAGCAGCTTGGTCGGAGGGACGTCTGGAAACACCATATATTTT. Its translation is CASSLVGGTSGNTIYF.

The chain combines TRBV20-1 with TRBJ1-1; no definite D call. This CDR3 contains 14 residues. Germline CDR1 DFQATT, CDR2 SNEGSKA (reference sequence). With 5 bases removed from V and 1 base from J, the gap between germline ends came to 14 bases. The CDR3 loop is CSAGNPGGNTEAFF. The CDR3 nucleotides are TGCAGTGCTGGCAATCCGGGTGGGAACACTGAAGCTTTCTTT.

The gene calls are TRBV24-1 and TRBJ2-5, with 8 bases aligning to TRBD1. CDR1 and CDR2 from the germline V gene are KGHDR and SFDVKD. The J segment lost 2 bases and the V segment lost 3 bases, leaving 10 bases of the junction unmatched. This CDR3 is 17 amino acids long. In DNA form, the CDR3 reads TGTGCCACCAGTGATCCCGGCGGGACAGGCCAACAAGAGACCCAGTACTTC. Protein product: CATSDPGGTGQQETQYF.

This chain links TRBV7-9 with TRBJ1-6, with a tentative D call TRBD1 (6 bases). From germline, CDR1 is SEHNR and CDR2 FQNEAQ (reference sequence). This CDR3 spans 14 amino acids. V gave up 5 bases and J gave up 9 bases, with 14 bases separating them. In DNA, the CDR3 is TGTGCCAGCAGCCCGGTACTACAGGGTTCACCCCTCCACTTT. Translation: CASSPVLQGSPLHF.

The sample holds a few counts of this clonotype. This chain joins TRBV20-1 and TRBJ2-7; no clear D gene. The CDR3 has 13 amino acids. CDR1 DFQATT and CDR2 SNEGSKA come from the germline V gene (reference sequence). V was pared by 7 bases and J by 2 bases, with 15 bases between. CDR3 nucleotide sequence: TGCAGTGTCGGCCCCCAGGCCGCCTACGAGCAGTACTTC. It specifies CSVGPQAAYEQYF.

This clonotype was detected a few times. J is TRBJ1-5 and V is TRBV7-9; the match to TRBD1 covers 11 bases. Per germline, CDR1 SEHNR and CDR2 FQNEAQ (reference sequence). This CDR3 has 14 amino acids. The trim removed 7 bases at V and 5 bases at J, leaving 4 bases unmatched. Here the CDR3 reads CASNTGQGDQPQHF. CDR3 nucleotide sequence: TGTGCCAGCAACACGGGACAGGGGGATCAGCCCCAGCATTTT.

The sample holds one count of this clonotype. The V call is TRBV2, the J call TRBJ1-5, with D possibly being TRBD1 (5 bases). Deletions cut 6 bases from V and 0 bases from J, with 12 bases between. Germline V gives CDR1 SNHLY, CDR2 FYNNEI. CDR3 length: 15 residues. The DNA of the CDR3 is TGTGCCAGCAGAGGGGACGGAAATAGCAATCAGCCCCAGCATTTT. This codes for CASRGDGNSNQPQHF.

The CDR3 nucleotides read TGTGCCAGCAGTCCCAGAGGGCAGGGGGGAAGCTATGGCTACACCTTC. Translation: CASSPRGQGGSYGYTF. The chain couples TRBV2 to TRBJ1-2, with 7 bases that match TRBD1. This CDR3 spans 16 amino acids. J lost 4 bases, V lost 5 bases, and 13 bases had no gene match. Germline lookup yields CDR1 SNHLY and CDR2 FYNNEI.

The chain uses TRBV11-2 and TRBJ2-7, with a tentative D call TRBD1 (6 bases). The germline V gene encodes CDR1 SGHAT and CDR2 FQNNGV. This CDR3 has 14 amino acids. Trimming removed 3 bases at V and 3 bases at J, with 12 bases between. The DNA for the CDR3 is TGTGCCAGCAGCTTTGTGGCAGGGGACTACGAGCAGTACTTC. Its translation: CASSFVAGDYEQYF.

The V gene is TRBV20-1, the J gene TRBJ2-7, with unresolved D. CDR3 length: 13 residues. In germline, CDR1 is DFQATT, CDR2 SNEGSKA (reference sequence). Deletions cut 1 base from V and 2 bases from J, with 9 bases between. The CDR3 sequence is CSARGERAYEQYF. DNA for the CDR3: TGCAGTGCTAGAGGGGAACGGGCCTACGAGCAGTACTTC.

This clonotype was seen ten or more times. The J gene is TRBJ1-1, the V gene TRBV7-3; D is undetermined. The CDR3 extends over 16 amino acids. V lost 5 bases, J lost 1 base, and 17 bases lay in between. Germline loops: CDR1 SGHTA, CDR2 FQGTGA. The CDR3 region is CASSPGRAGKNTEAFF. The DNA of the CDR3 is TGTGCCAGCAGCCCCGGTAGGGCGGGGAAGAACACTGAAGCTTTCTTT.

On this clonotype: The junction departs from germline at one end; a sequencing error may be responsible. J is TRBJ1-6 and V is TRBV14; D is possibly TRBD1 (5 bases). The CDR3 sequence is 19 residues long. Germline lookup yields CDR1 SGHDN and CDR2 FVKESK. In DNA, the CDR3 is TGTCCCAGCAGCCAAGATCGACAGACACTGAGCTCCTATAATTCACCCCTCCACTTT. As protein: CPSSQDRQTLSSYNSPLHF.